These 23 T cell receptor beta chains share one sample of origin, sequenced in a study of blood T cell repertoires in COVID-19. TCRdb's copy holds only in-frame clones and misses some; the assay was immunoSEQ multiplex PCR. The sample consists of about 170,000 clones, 80% to 90% of them appearing once. Sequenced sample: peripheral blood. All receptors come from a woman aged 60-75 years with COVID-19, enrolled during active disease.

This clone was counted between two and nine times. V is TRBV28 and J is TRBJ2-7; D not certain. With 2 bases removed from V and 6 bases from J, the gap between germline ends came to 8 bases. This CDR3 contains 12 residues. CDR1 and CDR2 (germline): MDHEN, SYDVKM. In DNA, the CDR3 is TGTGCCAGCAGTTTAGAGGAAGGCGAGCAGTACTTC. This sequence encodes CASSLEEGEQYF.

This chain uses TRBV29-1 with TRBJ1-1; D is possibly TRBD1 (6 bases). The V gene's germline CDR1 is SQVTM and CDR2 ANQGSEA. V shed 5 bases and J shed 1 base, with 11 bases lying between them. The CDR3 runs 13 residues. The CDR3 spells CSVLGHQNTEAFF. The CDR3 nucleotides are TGCAGCGTTCTGGGACATCAGAACACTGAAGCTTTCTTT. Complete variable domain (other parts from reference TRBV29-1 and TRBJ1-1): SAVISQKPSRDICQRGTSLTIQCQVDSQVTMMFWYRQQPGQSLTLIATANQGSEATYESGFVIDKFPISRPNLTFSTLTVSNMSPEDSSIYLCSVLGHQNTEAFFGQGTRLTVV.

The rearrangement joins TRBV7-8 to TRBJ2-7; maybe TRBD2 (6 bases). The ends were cut back, 5 bases at V and 5 bases at J, with 13 bases in the middle. The CDR3 consists of 13 residues. Germline lookup yields CDR1 SGHVS and CDR2 FQNEAQ. CDR3 sequence (DNA): TGTGCCAGCAGCGCGGGGACTCTTAACGAGCAGTACTTC. Amino acid sequence: CASSAGTLNEQYF.

This rearrangement joins TRBV7-2 to TRBJ2-7, with TRBD2 matching over 11 bases. V dropped 5 bases and J dropped 7; count of bases not matched to a gene: 7. This CDR3 is 14 amino acids long. CDR1 SGHTA and CDR2 FQGNSA come from the germline V gene. The CDR3 coding sequence is TGTGCCAGCAGCCCGCGGGTAGCGGGAGGGGAGCAGTACTTC. Protein product: CASSPRVAGGEQYF.

The chain recombines TRBV3-1 (or the pseudogene TRBV3-2) with TRBJ2-7; no firm D call. The germline V and J ends were trimmed by 2 bases and 4 bases, with 9 bases remaining between them. Per germline, CDR1 LGHDT and CDR2 YNNKEL (reference sequence). The CDR3 runs to 13 residues. The CDR3 coding sequence is TGTGCCAGCAGCCAATTTGCGGAATACGAGCAGTACTTC. It is translated as CASSQFAEYEQYF.

The rearrangement uses TRBV28 and TRBJ1-3; TRBD1 might be the D (5 bases). This CDR3 comprises 14 residues. V shed 8 bases and J shed 3 bases, with 14 bases lying between them. CDR1 is MDHEN, CDR2 SYDVKM, per germline. This CDR3 is CASGDFWRGNTIYF. CDR3 nucleotide sequence: TGTGCCAGCGGGGACTTCTGGCGTGGAAACACCATATATTTT.

The genes are TRBV14 and TRBJ2-7; TRBD2 agrees at 7 bases. Losses at the gene ends were 4 bases for V and 3 bases for J; bases not matched to a gene: 6. The CDR3 runs 14 residues. Germline V gene data show CDR1 as SGHDN and CDR2 as FVKESK. CDR3 amino acids: CASSLRLADYEQYF. The CDR3 nucleotides are TGTGCCAGCAGCCTCCGCCTAGCGGACTACGAGCAGTACTTC.

The chain has TRBV5-8 and TRBJ1-5, with D possibly being TRBD1 (6 bases). Germline lookup yields CDR1 SGHTS and CDR2 YDEGEE. The V end was cut by 1 base, the J end by 1 base, with 6 bases between. The CDR3 is 14 amino acids. The CDR3 region has the DNA TGTGCCAGCAGCTTGACAGGGAGCAATCAGCCCCAGCATTTT. This translates into CASSLTGSNQPQHF.

This clone was detected a few times. This chain joins TRBV28 and TRBJ1-2, with 8 bases matching TRBD1. Germline CDR1 is MDHEN and CDR2 is SYDVKM. Trimming took 7 bases from V and 8 from J; bases not matched to a gene: 9. The length of the CDR3 is 13 residues. The CDR3, as DNA: TGTGCCAGCAATTCCGACAGGGGACTGGGCTACACCTTC. Protein: CASNSDRGLGYTF.

The chain recombines TRBV3-1 (or the pseudogene TRBV3-2) with TRBJ1-3, with TRBD1 as a possible D gene (5 bases). CDR3 size: 13 residues. CDR1 is LGHDT, CDR2 YNNKEL, per germline (reference sequence). V gave up 7 bases and J gave up 2 bases, with 9 bases separating them. The CDR3 bases are TGTGCCAGCAACCTGGGGCCTGGAAACACCATATATTTT. Translating it yields CASNLGPGNTIYF.

This clone was seen just once. The chain links TRBV7-2 to TRBJ2-3; 11 nucleotides align to TRBD2. Germline CDR1 SGHTA, CDR2 FQGNSA. The CDR3 runs to 15 residues. With 5 bases clipped from V and 3 bases from J, the junction kept 4 bases outside the gene matches. The CDR3 here is CASSLSGRGTDTQYF. CDR3 coding DNA: TGTGCCAGCAGCCTTAGCGGGAGGGGGACAGATACGCAGTATTTT.

This clone was counted between two and nine times. The CDR3 is CASSQGLAEVSTRQYF. CDR3 sequence (DNA): TGCGCCAGCAGCCAAGGACTAGCCGAAGTCTCTACGAGGCAGTACTTC. V usage is TRBV4-1 and J usage is TRBJ2-7; TRBD2 agrees at 7 bases. CDR1 and CDR2 (germline): MGHRA, YSYEKL. This CDR3 region has 16 residues. The V segment lost 1 base and the J segment 9 bases; nucleotides outside the gene matches: 15.

This clone was detected once. The V call is TRBV7-8, the J call TRBJ1-2; D gene ambiguous. V was pared by 4 bases and J by 3 bases, with 9 bases between. CDR1 SGHVS and CDR2 FQNEAQ come from the germline V gene. The CDR3 sequence is 13 residues long. The CDR3 protein is CASSSARDYGYTF. CDR3 in DNA: TGTGCCAGCAGCTCGGCCCGGGACTATGGCTACACCTTC.

The chain couples TRBV28 to TRBJ2-1, with D uncertain. With 2 bases removed from V and 8 bases from J, the gap between germline ends came to 16 bases. This CDR3 contains 15 residues. Germline V CDR1 and CDR2: MDHEN, SYDVKM. CDR3 region: CASSLRAGRFYEQFF. CDR3 sequence (DNA): TGTGCCAGCAGTTTACGCGCCGGTCGTTTTTATGAGCAGTTCTTC.

The rearrangement links TRBV11-2 to TRBJ1-6; TRBD1 agrees at 9 bases. CDR1 is SGHAT, CDR2 FQNNGV, per germline. This CDR3 spans 14 amino acids. Trimming took 5 bases from V and 5 from J; bases not matched to a gene: 1. The CDR3 sequence is CASSGTGNNSPLHF. As DNA, the CDR3 is TGTGCCAGCAGCGGGACAGGGAATAATTCACCCCTCCACTTT.

This sequence joins TRBV11-3 and TRBJ2-7, with D tentatively TRBD2 (5 bases). The germline CDR1 and CDR2 sequences are SGHNT and YENEEA. The CDR3 spans 17 residues. V was cut by 5 bases and J by 2 bases, with 22 bases left in between. The CDR3 DNA follows: TGTGCCAGCAGCCGTCCCCTCTCGGGAATACCCACCTACGAGCAGTACTTC. Its protein is CASSRPLSGIPTYEQYF.

V gene TRBV21-1 combines with J gene TRBJ2-2; the table's D call TRBD1 went unverified against the DNA. TRBV21-1 constitutes a pseudogene. CDR3 length: 19 residues. CDR3 sequence: CASSKVRDRVSSNTGELFF. As DNA, the CDR3 is TGTGCCAGCAGCAAAGTTAGGGACAGGGTGTCGAGTAACACCGGGGAGCTGTTTTTT.

The CDR3 DNA reads TGTGCCAGCAGCCAGGCCGGGACAGGGGGGAGTTGGAATCAGCCCCAGCATTTT. Its protein product is CASSQAGTGGSWNQPQHF. The chain uses TRBV3-1 (or the pseudogene TRBV3-2) and TRBJ1-5, with TRBD1 identical over 11 bases. The CDR3 contains 18 residues. The junction had 11 bases not matched to a gene; V was cut back by 3 bases and J by 4 bases. Per germline, CDR1 LGHDT and CDR2 YNNKEL (reference sequence).

The chain joins TRBV7-2 to TRBJ1-3; D is possibly TRBD1 (6 bases). CDR1 and CDR2 from the germline V gene are SGHTA and FQGNSA. Trimming took off 1 base at V and 3 bases at J, with 10 bases between the two ends. The CDR3 has 15 residues. The CDR3 region is CASSLVQGSGNTIYF. CDR3 DNA: TGTGCCAGCAGCTTAGTCCAGGGGAGTGGAAACACCATATATTTT.

Turning to this clone: The same CDR3 also results from other DNA sequences found in this sample. The chain recombines TRBV30 with TRBJ1-2; TRBD1 matches at 11 bases. CDR1 is GTSNPN and CDR2 is SVGIG in the germline V gene (reference sequence). This CDR3 is built from 17 residues. Losses at the gene ends were 7 bases for V and 7 bases for J; bases not matched to a gene: 20. The CDR3 is CALEGPGQGVQNGGYTF. The CDR3, as DNA: TGTGCCTTGGAAGGGCCGGGACAGGGGGTTCAGAATGGTGGCTACACCTTC. The full variable domain, its missing parts supplied by reference TRBV30 and TRBJ1-2, is SQTIHQWPATLVQPVGSPLSLECTVEGTSNPNLYWYRQAAGRGLQLLFYSVGIGQISSEVPQNLSASRPQDRQFILSSKKLLLSDSGFYLCALEGPGQGVQNGGYTFGSGTRLTVV.

J is TRBJ1-4 and V is TRBV9; D unclear. Germline values: CDR1 SGDLS, CDR2 YYNGEE. The CDR3 covers 16 residues. The V end lost 0 bases, the J end lost 0 bases, and 9 bases lay between the germline ends. The CDR3 loop is CASSVGGRATNEKLFF. The CDR3 coding sequence is TGTGCCAGCAGCGTAGGAGGTAGAGCAACTAATGAAAAACTGTTTTTT. The full variable domain, in which reference TRBV9 and TRBJ1-4 provide the parts outside the CDR3, is DSGVTQTPKHLITATGQRVTLRCSPRSGDLSVYWYQQSLDQGLQFLIQYYNGEERAKGNILERFSAQQFPDLHSELNLSSLELGDSALYFCASSVGGRATNEKLFFGSGTQLSVL.

V usage is TRBV24-1 and J usage is TRBJ2-7; 11 positions match TRBD2. The CDR3 is 16 amino acids. The J segment lost 3 bases and the V segment lost 3 bases, leaving 6 bases of the junction unmatched. Germline V gives CDR1 KGHDR, CDR2 SFDVKD. DNA of the CDR3: TGTGCCACCAGTGATGCCGGGACTAGCGGCCTCTACGAGCAGTACTTC. This translates into CATSDAGTSGLYEQYF.

The chain combines TRBV14 with TRBJ1-1, with D perhaps matching TRBD1 (5 bases). The CDR3 has 14 amino acids. The ends were cut back, 7 bases at V and 1 base at J, with 13 bases in the middle. Germline assignment: CDR1 SGHDN and CDR2 FVKESK. CDR3 coding DNA: TGTGCCAGCACCCTTGGGGGGGGGAACACTGAAGCTTTCTTT. The encoded protein is CASTLGGGNTEAFF.